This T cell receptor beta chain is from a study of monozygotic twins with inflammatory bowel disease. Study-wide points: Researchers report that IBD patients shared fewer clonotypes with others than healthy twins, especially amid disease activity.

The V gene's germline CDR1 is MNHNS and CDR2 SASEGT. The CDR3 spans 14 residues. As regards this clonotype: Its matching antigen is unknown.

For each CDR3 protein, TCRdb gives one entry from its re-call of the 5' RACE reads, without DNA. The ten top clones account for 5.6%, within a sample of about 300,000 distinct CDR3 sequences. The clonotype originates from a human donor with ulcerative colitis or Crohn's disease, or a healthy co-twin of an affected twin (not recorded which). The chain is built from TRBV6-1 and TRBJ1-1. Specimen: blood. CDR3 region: CASRNPRVNTEAFF.